The 30 T cell receptor beta chains below come from one sample, sequenced in a study of cytomegalovirus exposure and HLA in healthy donors. Vbeta (60) and Jbeta (13) primers were used in the PCR. The method was immunoSEQ multiplex PCR; TCRdb's version includes in-frame clones alone and lacks a portion of them. The sample includes about 150,000 clones, 80% to 90% of them seen just once. Sample: PBMCs. These receptors all stem from a man aged 45-60 years in good health and CMV-seropositive.

J is TRBJ2-5 and V is TRBV12-2; TRBD2 reflects the table's D call only, with no check against the DNA. TRBV12-2 is classified as a pseudogene. This CDR3 has 15 residues. The CDR3 reads CASRQEAGGVETQYF. The CDR3 DNA reads as TGTGCAAGTCGCCAAGAAGCGGGGGGAGTGGAGACCCAGTACTTC.

The chain joins TRBV5-1 to TRBJ2-1; TRBD2 matches 10 bases. With 0 bases clipped from V and 8 bases from J, the junction kept 5 bases outside the gene matches. The CDR3 has 15 amino acids. Germline V gives CDR1 SGHRS, CDR2 YFSETQ. CDR3 sequence reads: CASSLEPSGRDEQFF. The CDR3 DNA follows: TGCGCCAGCAGCTTGGAGCCAAGCGGGAGGGATGAGCAGTTCTTC.

As to this clone: Distinct nucleotide sequences in the sample also encode this CDR3. The chain is built from TRBV20-1 and TRBJ2-3; D is undetermined. The ends were cut back, 3 bases at V and 6 bases at J, with 7 bases in the middle. This CDR3 has 11 residues. Germline V CDR1 and CDR2: DFQATT, SNEGSKA (reference sequence). CDR3 in amino acids: CSASYLDTQYF. CDR3 bases: TGCAGTGCTAGCTATCTTGATACGCAGTATTTT.

The chain joins TRBV28 to TRBJ1-4, with a possible D match to TRBD1 (6 bases). Germline V gene lookup returns CDR1 MDHEN and CDR2 SYDVKM. The CDR3 contains 17 residues. V dropped 4 bases and J dropped 0 bases, with 15 bases sitting between them. CDR3 bases: TGTGCCAGCAGTTCAAGGGGGTGGGGTGCAACTAATGAAAAACTGTTTTTT. Translating it yields CASSSRGWGATNEKLFF.

The chain's CDR3 is CATQGRLAGVKDTQYF. CDR3 nucleotides: TGTGCCACCCAGGGGCGACTAGCGGGAGTTAAAGATACGCAGTATTTT. The V call is TRBV19, the J call TRBJ2-3; TRBD2 aligns across 12 bases. The CDR3 has 16 residues. Germline V gene sequence: CDR1 LNHDA, CDR2 SQIVND (reference sequence). After removal of 10 bases from V and 5 bases from J, the junction contained 13 bases not matched to a gene. Drawing the rest from reference TRBV19 and TRBJ2-3, the complete variable domain is DGGITQSPKYLFRKEGQNVTLSCEQNLNHDAMYWYRQDPGQGLRLIYYSQIVNDFQKGDIAEGYSVSREKKESFPLTVTSAQKNPTAFYLCATQGRLAGVKDTQYFGPGTRLTVL.

This chain uses TRBV11-2 with TRBJ2-1, with no clear D. Germline loops: CDR1 SGHAT, CDR2 FQNNGV. V was clipped by 1 base and J by 6 bases, with 7 bases between them. The CDR3 contains 13 residues. For the CDR3, the DNA is TGTGCCAGCAGCTTAGGTTTGAGCAATGAGCAGTTCTTC. This gives the protein CASSLGLSNEQFF.

This clone has only a few counts. Other DNA variants within this sample encode the same CDR3. J is TRBJ1-1 and V is TRBV5-1, with D perhaps TRBD1 (5 bases). CDR1 is SGHRS and CDR2 is YFSETQ in the germline V gene. V shed 0 bases and J shed 3 bases, with 6 bases lying between them. This CDR3 is 13 amino acids long. The CDR3 loop reads CASSLGGDTEAFF. DNA for the CDR3: TGCGCCAGCAGCTTGGGGGGGGACACTGAAGCTTTCTTT.

This chain joins TRBV4-1 and TRBJ1-2, with D possibly being TRBD1 (5 bases). The germline V gene encodes CDR1 MGHRA and CDR2 YSYEKL. Trimming shortened V by 3 bases and J by 3 bases, and 23 bases separated the two germline ends. This CDR3 comprises 18 residues. The CDR3 loop reads CASSQPRGDALDYYGYTF. CDR3 sequence (DNA): TGCGCCAGCAGCCAGCCCCGGGGGGATGCCCTAGATTACTATGGCTACACCTTC.

The chain joins TRBV11-2 to TRBJ2-1; TRBD2 matches at 14 bases. The CDR3 covers 15 residues. V trimming: 4 bases; J trimming: 6 bases; junction bases outside the gene matches: 2. Looked up from germline, CDR1 is SGHAT and CDR2 is FQNNGV. DNA of the CDR3: TGTGCCAGCAGCTCGGGACTAGCGGGAGCCAATGAGCAGTTCTTC. Translated: CASSSGLAGANEQFF.

This chain links TRBV4-1 with TRBJ2-3, with D uncertain. Germline lookup yields CDR1 MGHRA and CDR2 YSYEKL. The CDR3 extends over 14 amino acids. With 4 bases removed from V and 2 bases from J, the gap between germline ends came to 10 bases. The CDR3 loop reads CASSLGGATDTQYF. The CDR3 nucleotides are TGCGCCAGCAGCCTCGGCGGAGCCACAGATACGCAGTATTTT.

As for this clone: One end of the junction is discordant with germline, which a read error may explain. The chain employs TRBV11-2 and TRBJ1-1; D is uncertain. This CDR3 has 12 residues. In germline, CDR1 is SGHAT, CDR2 FQNNGV. The CDR3 DNA is TGTGCCAGCAGCTTACTGGGTTGGAGTGAAGATTTT. This gives the protein CASSLLGWSEDF.

The chain uses TRBV5-1 and TRBJ2-2; 7 nucleotides line up with TRBD2. The CDR3 length is 16 residues. CDR1 and CDR2 (germline): SGHRS, YFSETQ. V gave up 6 bases and J gave up 5 bases; unmatched junction bases: 13. The CDR3 DNA follows: TGCGCCAGCAAGGTTAGCGGGCAGCTTTCAACCGGGGAGCTGTTTTTT. Protein: CASKVSGQLSTGELFF. The full variable domain, its missing parts supplied by reference TRBV5-1 and TRBJ2-2, is KAGVTQTPRYLIKTRGQQVTLSCSPISGHRSVSWYQQTPGQGLQFLFEYFSETQRNKGNFPGRFSGRQFSNSRSEMNVSTLELGDSALYLCASKVSGQLSTGELFFGEGSRLTVL.

This rearrangement joins TRBV9 to TRBJ2-2, with TRBD2 identical over 8 bases. Unmatched junction bases numbered 6, after V lost 0 bases and J lost 2 bases. The CDR3 has 17 amino acids. The germline V gene encodes CDR1 SGDLS and CDR2 YYNGEE. The CDR3 sequence is CASSVVPGGVNTGELFF. The CDR3 bases are TGTGCCAGCAGCGTAGTACCGGGGGGGGTAAACACCGGGGAGCTGTTTTTT. The complete variable domain, with remaining parts taken from reference TRBV9 and TRBJ2-2, reads DSGVTQTPKHLITATGQRVTLRCSPRSGDLSVYWYQQSLDQGLQFLIQYYNGEERAKGNILERFSAQQFPDLHSELNLSSLELGDSALYFCASSVVPGGVNTGELFFGEGSRLTVL.

The chain joins TRBV28 to TRBJ1-2; unclear D gene. Germline CDR1 MDHEN, CDR2 SYDVKM. V was trimmed by 3 bases and J by 8 bases, leaving 10 bases between them. The CDR3 extends over 12 amino acids. This CDR3 is CASSLSGHGYTF. CDR3 coding DNA: TGTGCCAGCAGTTTGAGTGGGCACGGCTACACCTTC.

The chain joins TRBV19 to TRBJ2-2, with 8 positions matching TRBD1. J gave up 8 bases and V 5 bases, and 4 bases lay outside the gene matches. Germline-derived CDR1 and CDR2 are LNHDA and SQIVND (reference sequence). This CDR3 region has 13 residues. The chain's CDR3 is CASSAQGVGELFF. The CDR3 region has the DNA TGTGCCAGTAGTGCACAGGGGGTAGGGGAGCTGTTTTTT.

This clone appeared a few times. The chain carries TRBV5-1 and TRBJ1-3; 7 bases are a match to TRBD1. V lost 4 bases, J lost 4 bases, and 11 bases stayed unmatched. CDR3 length: 16 residues. Germline CDR1 and CDR2: SGHRS and YFSETQ. The CDR3 reads CASSPGQHFSGNTIYF. CDR3 coding DNA: TGCGCCAGCAGCCCGGGACAGCATTTTTCGGGAAACACCATATATTTT.

This chain uses TRBV5-1 with TRBJ1-2, with D possibly matching TRBD1 (6 bases). CDR3 length equals 14 residues. Trimming pared 0 bases from V and 5 bases from J, leaving 11 bases between. Germline CDR1 SGHRS, CDR2 YFSETQ. CDR3 bases: TGCGCCAGCAGCTTGGTGGGGGCTGGTTATGGCTACACCTTC. Translation: CASSLVGAGYGYTF. Together with reference TRBV5-1 and TRBJ1-2, the CDR3 gives the full variable domain: KAGVTQTPRYLIKTRGQQVTLSCSPISGHRSVSWYQQTPGQGLQFLFEYFSETQRNKGNFPGRFSGRQFSNSRSEMNVSTLELGDSALYLCASSLVGAGYGYTFGSGTRLTVV.

The chain has TRBV2 and TRBJ2-2; no reliable D call. Trimming shortened V by 8 bases and J by 0 bases, and 10 bases separated the two germline ends. The CDR3 contains 14 residues. From germline, CDR1 is SNHLY and CDR2 FYNNEI. The DNA for the CDR3 is TGTGCCAGCCAAGGCAGCGCGAACACCGGGGAGCTGTTTTTT. It encodes CASQGSANTGELFF.

This clone was seen a handful of times. The CDR3 loop is CASSKAGLFSTDTQYF. The CDR3 nucleotides are TGTGCCAGCAGCAAAGCGGGCCTATTCAGCACAGATACGCAGTATTTT. The rearrangement uses TRBV21-1 and TRBJ2-3; the D call in the table, TRBD1, was not verified against the DNA. TRBV21-1 is listed as a pseudogene. The CDR3 spans 16 residues.

The CDR3: CASSLVRGDEQFF. CDR3 bases: TGTGCCAGCAGCTTAGTAAGGGGCGATGAGCAGTTCTTC. The chain combines TRBV7-6 with TRBJ2-1, with D perhaps TRBD1 (5 bases). This CDR3 is built from 13 residues. V lost 1 base to trimming and J lost 8 bases, with 9 bases between them. CDR1 SGHVS and CDR2 FNYEAQ come from the germline V gene.

CDR3 sequence (DNA): TGTGCCAGTATCATGCGCCCCAGGCGAACTCAGCCCCAGCATTTT. Translating it yields CASIMRPRRTQPQHF. The V and J genes are TRBV19 and TRBJ1-5; no clear D gene. Per the germline V gene, CDR1 is LNHDA and CDR2 is SQIVND (reference sequence). The CDR3 consists of 15 residues. The V and J ends lost 7 bases and 6 bases respectively, with 19 bases between them.

This rearrangement joins TRBV5-1 to TRBJ2-1; 9 bases are a match to TRBD2. Germline V gene lookup returns CDR1 SGHRS and CDR2 YFSETQ. Trimming removed 0 bases from V and 9 bases from J; junction bases left unmatched: 10. The length of the CDR3 is 16 residues. The CDR3 sequence is CASSLVSGGSGGEQFF. In DNA, the CDR3 is TGCGCCAGCAGCTTGGTCAGCGGGGGGTCGGGAGGTGAGCAGTTCTTC. Full variable domain (outside the CDR3, taken from reference TRBV5-1 and TRBJ2-1): KAGVTQTPRYLIKTRGQQVTLSCSPISGHRSVSWYQQTPGQGLQFLFEYFSETQRNKGNFPGRFSGRQFSNSRSEMNVSTLELGDSALYLCASSLVSGGSGGEQFFGPGTRLTVL.

The J gene is TRBJ2-1, the V gene TRBV7-9, with D perhaps matching TRBD1 (6 bases). Germline CDR1 and CDR2: SEHNR and FQNEAQ (reference sequence). V lost 5 bases to trimming and J lost 0 bases, with 14 bases between them. This CDR3 contains 16 residues. The CDR3 is CASSTGHAVSYNEQFF. In DNA, the CDR3 is TGTGCCAGCAGCACGGGACACGCCGTCTCCTACAATGAGCAGTTCTTC.

The chain uses TRBV18 and TRBJ2-5, with D possibly TRBD2 on 5 matching bases. Germline V gene lookup returns CDR1 KGHSH and CDR2 LQKENI. V dropped 2 bases and J dropped 2 bases, with 12 bases sitting between them. The CDR3 is 15 amino acids. This CDR3 reads CASSPLLGEQETQYF. As DNA, the CDR3 is TGTGCCAGCTCACCATTACTCGGGGAGCAAGAGACCCAGTACTTC.

The CDR3 spells CASSWAGVSTDTQYF. The DNA for the CDR3 is TGTGCCAGCAGTTGGGCGGGTGTGAGCACAGATACGCAGTATTTT. V usage is TRBV27 and J usage is TRBJ2-3, with D perhaps TRBD2 (5 bases). The ends were cut back, 4 bases at V and 0 bases at J, with 11 bases in the middle. CDR3 length: 15 residues. From germline, CDR1 is MNHEY and CDR2 SMNVEV (reference sequence).

This clone was seen just once. This chain uses TRBV12-5 with TRBJ1-5, with TRBD1 matching 7 bases. V was clipped by 7 bases and J by 0 bases; unmatched bases: 15. This CDR3 has 18 amino acids. Germline values: CDR1 LGHNT, CDR2 FRNRAP. CDR3 DNA sequence: TGTGCTAGTGATCCCAGGGGGAGGTCGCATCATAGCAATCAGCCCCAGCATTTT. Amino acids: CASDPRGRSHHSNQPQHF.

CDR3 DNA: TGCAGCGTGGGTGACAGTTCCGAGCAGTACGTC. Translating it yields CSVGDSSEQYV. The rearrangement joins TRBV29-1 to TRBJ2-7; the D gene is possibly TRBD1 (5 bases). V lost 6 bases, J lost 6 bases, and 12 bases lay in between. The CDR3 covers 11 residues. The germline CDR1 and CDR2 sequences are SQVTM and ANQGSEA.

The chain employs TRBV7-2 and TRBJ2-1, with 11 positions matching TRBD2. This CDR3 spans 17 amino acids. Germline values: CDR1 SGHTA, CDR2 FQGNSA. Trimming took 5 bases from V and 5 from J; bases not matched to a gene: 11. The CDR3 region has the DNA TGTGCCAGCAGCGCCCTGACTAGCGGGACCACCCACAATGAGCAGTTCTTC. Residues: CASSALTSGTTHNEQFF.

Only a few counts were recorded for this clone. This chain uses TRBV5-1 with TRBJ1-2; D is unresolved. V gave up 0 bases and J gave up 1 base, with 4 bases separating them. The CDR3 runs 13 residues. Germline V gene data show CDR1 as SGHRS and CDR2 as YFSETQ. The CDR3 is CASSLELNYGYTF. The CDR3 DNA reads as TGCGCCAGCAGCTTGGAGCTTAACTATGGCTACACCTTC.

This chain links TRBV29-1 with TRBJ2-3, with 12 bases identical to TRBD2. V lost 8 bases, J lost 2 bases, and 5 bases stayed unmatched. The CDR3 contains 14 residues. In germline, CDR1 is SQVTM, CDR2 ANQGSEA. The CDR3 sequence is CSIGLAGFTDTQYF. The CDR3 nucleotides are TGCAGCATCGGACTAGCGGGATTCACAGATACGCAGTATTTT.